The TCR beta chain under discussion was sequenced for a study of T cells in Graves' hyperthyroidism and ophthalmopathy. Each 10 ml fresh peripheral blood draw supplied the PBMCs. The source material, RNA transcripts, was used to amplify TCR beta CDR3 regions. Initially, a first-round RT-PCR of the TCR CDR3 employed the HTBI primer set. From the multiplex PCR reads, TCRdb called clonotypes with MiXCR, one entry per CDR3 protein. The repertoire holds a few hundred thousand distinct CDR3 sequences, with over 20% as singletons. There are 17 residues in the CDR3. Germline loops: CDR1 SGHRS, CDR2 YFSETQ. V lost 5 bases and J 0 bases, leaving 15 bases between the germline ends.

The sequence came from a woman between 50 and 59 years old with Graves' hyperthyroidism. Sequenced sample: blood. The rearrangement links TRBV5-1 to TRBJ2-6; TRBD2 might be the D (7 bases). The CDR3 DNA sequence: TGCGCCAGCAGTTGGACGGGGGGCTCCTCTGGGGCCAACGTCCTGACTTTC. This codes for CASSWTGGSSGANVLTF. Supplemented by reference TRBV5-1 and TRBJ2-6, the full variable domain reads KAGVTQTPRYLIKTRGQQVTLSCSPISGHRSVSWYQQTPGQGLQFLFEYFSETQRNKGNFPGRFSGRQFSNSRSEMNVSTLELGDSALYLCASSWTGGSSGANVLTFGAGSRLTVL.